This is a list of T cell receptor beta chains from one sample in a study of identical twins. MiXCR, run by TCRdb on the 5' RACE reads, gives a single entry per CDR3 protein. The sample consists of roughly 690,000 distinct CDR3 sequences, less than 7% of them appearing once. Material: naive T cells sorted from blood. All receptors derive from a man between 18 and 35 years old in good health. The conserved cysteine and the conserved F or W are not part of the CDR3 here.

CDR3 protein: ASSPTGRYEQY; V gene: TRBV12-3/TRBV12-4; J gene: TRBJ2-7
CDR3 protein: SARDGRGNEQF; V gene: TRBV20-1; J gene: TRBJ2-1
CDR3 protein: ASRPPGQGNTIY; V gene: TRBV12-3/TRBV12-4; J gene: TRBJ1-3
CDR3 protein: SVVEGNYGYT; V gene: TRBV29-1; J gene: TRBJ1-2
CDR3 protein: ASSQTGGSSGNTIY; V gene: TRBV4-2; J gene: TRBJ1-3
CDR3 protein: SASVSVTGNTIY; V gene: TRBV20-1; J gene: TRBJ1-3
CDR3 protein: ASSESRVVETEAF; V gene: TRBV6-1; J gene: TRBJ1-1
CDR3 protein: ASSPLAGHGDEQF; V gene: TRBV12-3/TRBV12-4; J gene: TRBJ2-1
CDR3 protein: ASSKAMQGFVVADTQY; V gene: TRBV21-1; J gene: TRBJ2-3
CDR3 protein: SAPTSGSTY; V gene: TRBV20-1; J gene: TRBJ2-5
CDR3 protein: ASSPTTGASYNEQF; V gene: TRBV12-3/TRBV12-4; J gene: TRBJ2-1
CDR3 protein: ASSLAGESYNEQF; V gene: TRBV5-1; J gene: TRBJ2-1
CDR3 protein: ASSGEGGAGTQY; V gene: TRBV2; J gene: TRBJ2-5
CDR3 protein: ASSLERQTYNEQF; V gene: TRBV11-2; J gene: TRBJ2-1
CDR3 protein: ASSLEATGVYEQY; V gene: TRBV5-5; J gene: TRBJ2-7
CDR3 protein: ASSPLTSGSLHEQY; V gene: TRBV9; J gene: TRBJ2-7
CDR3 protein: AISDAASGVSYEQY; V gene: TRBV10-3; J gene: TRBJ2-7
CDR3 protein: ASNLPGANVLT; V gene: TRBV12-3/TRBV12-4; J gene: TRBJ2-6
CDR3 protein: ASRDRYPSGANVLT; V gene: TRBV6-2/TRBV6-3; J gene: TRBJ2-6
CDR3 protein: ASSPGQATTEAF; V gene: TRBV4-3; J gene: TRBJ1-1
CDR3 protein: ASSQVAGLAGTYNEQF; V gene: TRBV4-1; J gene: TRBJ2-1
CDR3 protein: ASSRAGTNEQF; V gene: TRBV6-1; J gene: TRBJ2-1
CDR3 protein: ASSQDTDGISGNTIY; V gene: TRBV4-2; J gene: TRBJ1-3
CDR3 protein: ASSSRAGLGVETQY; V gene: TRBV7-2; J gene: TRBJ2-5
CDR3 protein: SATVGTGELF; V gene: TRBV20-1; J gene: TRBJ2-2